The rows below give T cell receptor beta chains drawn from one sample of a study of T-cell memory formation after mild COVID-19. MiXCR was run by TCRdb on the 5' RACE reads, yielding one entry per CDR3 protein. Among approximately 350,000 distinct CDR3 sequences listed, approximately 15% were seen once. Sequenced input: PBMCs or a T cell subset sorted from them (not recorded which). These receptors were obtained from a man aged 18 to 30 who had mild COVID-19 (a few samples of this study predate the infection). Cell type and time point are not known. Each CDR3 is given with its conserved first and last residue. The order of the fields is J gene, clone size, V gene, D gene, CDR3 protein, CDR3 DNA. A D gene is named only where the DNA matches it firmly. The size of a clone is reported for some rows only, either as once, few or many, or as a class for expanded clones.

>TRBJ2-1|many|TRBV24-1|.
CATTLGVSFYNEQFF
TGTGCCACCACCTTGGGAGTTTCCTTCTACAATGAGCAGTTCTTC
>TRBJ2-3|few|TRBV7-2|.
CASSPLRTSTDTQYF
TGTGCCAGCAGCCCCCTCAGGACTAGCACAGATACGCAGTATTTT
>TRBJ1-2|.|TRBV29-1|.
CSVEDRGDYGYTF
TGCAGCGTTGAAGACAGGGGTGACTATGGCTACACCTTC
>TRBJ2-1|.|TRBV29-1|TRBD2
CSARGSGAGEQFF
TGCAGCGCCCGGGGGAGCGGGGCTGGTGAGCAGTTCTTC
>TRBJ2-1|.|TRBV5-1|TRBD2
CASSRTSGGVEQFF
TGCGCCAGCAGCCGGACTAGCGGGGGGGTTGAGCAGTTCTTC
>TRBJ2-3|.|TRBV11-2|.
CASSRKVARADTQYF
TGTGCCAGCAGCCGAAAGGTAGCGCGGGCAGATACGCAGTATTTT
>TRBJ2-1|.|TRBV7-6|.
CASSLRPSHGQLMDEQFF
TGTGCCAGCAGCCTTAGGCCCTCCCACGGACAGCTTATGGATGAGCAGTTCTTC
>TRBJ2-3|.|TRBV4-2|.
CASSQEVGAIDTQYF
TGTGCCAGCAGCCAAGAGGTCGGGGCCATAGATACGCAGTATTTT
>TRBJ2-2|many|TRBV2|.
CASTSSRLNTGELFF
TGTGCCAGCACCAGCAGTAGGTTGAACACCGGGGAGCTGTTTTTT
>TRBJ2-3|few|TRBV20-1|.
CSARDSRTKTQYF
TGCAGTGCGCGGGACTCCCGGACGAAGACGCAGTATTTT
>TRBJ1-1|.|TRBV4-3|.
CASSQERSRPEAFF
TGCGCCAGCAGCCAAGAAAGGTCACGACCCGAAGCTTTCTTT
>TRBJ2-3|few|TRBV10-3|.
CAISESGTDTQYF
TGTGCCATCAGTGAGTCTGGCACAGATACGCAGTATTTT
>TRBJ1-1|.|TRBV7-2|.
CASSTQRGDTEAFF
TGTGCCAGCAGCACACAACGGGGGGACACTGAAGCTTTCTTT
>TRBJ1-2|.|TRBV4-1|.
CASSQDSEQVAGGYTF
TGCGCCAGCAGCCAAGATAGTGAACAGGTGGCTGGAGGCTACACCTTC
>TRBJ2-3|few|TRBV20-1|.
CSASPRPDTQYF
TGCAGTGCTAGCCCCCGACCGGATACGCAGTATTTT
>TRBJ2-1|.|TRBV7-9|TRBD2
CASSGTSGNNEQFF
TGTGCCAGCAGCGGGACTAGCGGGAACAATGAGCAGTTCTTC
>TRBJ1-6|.|TRBV5-4|TRBD1
CASSPGQYNSPLHF
TGTGCCAGCAGCCCGGGACAGTATAATTCACCCCTCCACTTT
>TRBJ1-5|few|TRBV12-3/TRBV12-4|TRBD1
CASGQNVQGQPQHF
TGTGCCAGCGGCCAGAACGTACAGGGGCAGCCCCAGCATTTT
>TRBJ2-5|many|TRBV5-1|TRBD1
CASSLRGQQETQYF
TGTGCCAGCAGCCTACGGGGACAGCAAGAGACCCAGTACTTC
>TRBJ2-3|few|TRBV10-3|.
CAISEPLRGTTDTQYF
TGTGCCATCAGTGAGCCCCTTCGGGGGACCACAGATACGCAGTATTTT
>TRBJ2-3|few|TRBV7-2|TRBD2
CASAPGLTTDTQYF
TGTGCCAGCGCCCCGGGACTAACGACAGATACGCAGTATTTT
>TRBJ2-1|few|TRBV7-6|TRBD2
CASSYTSGGDEQFF
TGTGCCAGCAGCTACACTAGCGGGGGGGACGAGCAGTTCTTC
>TRBJ2-4|once|TRBV11-2|.
CASSRPYEQNIQYF
TGTGCCAGCAGTCGGCCCTACGAACAAAACATTCAGTACTTC
>TRBJ2-5|few|TRBV20-1|.
CSAREGVETQYF
TGCAGTGCTAGAGAGGGAGTAGAGACCCAGTACTTC
>TRBJ2-2|few|TRBV5-1|TRBD1
CASSFRQGHTGELFF
TGCGCCAGCAGCTTCCGACAGGGTCACACCGGGGAGCTGTTTTTT
>TRBJ2-7|.|TRBV6-1|.
CASSHGGTVPYEQYF
TGTGCCAGCAGCCACGGGGGGACAGTACCCTACGAGCAGTACTTC
>TRBJ2-5|.|TRBV12-3/TRBV12-4|.
CASSFNLRGRETQYF
TGTGCCAGCAGTTTTAACTTGCGGGGGCGAGAGACCCAGTACTTC
>TRBJ2-6|.|TRBV5-6|TRBD1
CASSLGTGQSGANVLTF
TGTGCCAGCAGCTTGGGGACAGGGCAATCTGGGGCCAACGTCCTGACTTTC
>TRBJ2-1|few|TRBV9|.
CASSPHRTHNEQFF
TGTGCCAGCAGCCCACACCGGACCCACAATGAGCAGTTCTTC
>TRBJ2-1|many|TRBV12-3/TRBV12-4|TRBD2
CASTPLAGIQNEQFF
TGTGCCAGCACCCCTCTAGCGGGGATCCAGAATGAGCAGTTCTTC
>TRBJ1-6|few|TRBV6-5|TRBD1
CASRVRTGGARSPLHF
TGTGCCAGCAGGGTCCGGACAGGGGGCGCACGGTCACCCCTCCACTTT
>TRBJ2-6|.|TRBV10-3|.
CAISGAAGSGANVLTF
TGTGCCATCAGTGGAGCGGCAGGCAGTGGGGCCAACGTCCTGACTTTC
>TRBJ1-5|.|TRBV19|.
CAAGVPPGPQHF
TGTGCCGCCGGGGTGCCTCCGGGGCCCCAGCATTTT
>TRBJ2-1|many|TRBV7-3|.
CASSLSSSYNEQFF
TGTGCCAGCAGTTTAAGCAGCTCCTACAATGAGCAGTTCTTC
>TRBJ2-1|.|TRBV7-3|.
CASSPRTSPDDEQFF
TGTGCCAGCAGCCCCCGCACTAGCCCTGACGATGAGCAGTTCTTC
>TRBJ2-3|.|TRBV4-3|TRBD2
CASSPTLGGGAWANGETQYF
TGCGCCAGCAGCCCCACCCTGGGCGGGGGGGCCTGGGCTAACGGGGAAACGCAGTATTTT
>TRBJ2-7|few|TRBV5-6|.
CASSLVRVDEQYF
TGTGCCAGCAGCTTGGTGCGGGTGGACGAGCAGTACTTC
>TRBJ2-5|few|TRBV5-1|TRBD2
CASSLGTSKGGETQYF
TGCGCCAGCAGCTTGGGGACTAGCAAAGGCGGAGAGACCCAGTACTTC
>TRBJ2-1|.|TRBV2|.
CASSFRTAGVQFF
TGTGCCAGCAGTTTCCGGACAGCCGGTGTGCAGTTCTTC
>TRBJ2-7|few|TRBV12-3/TRBV12-4|.
CASSEGSAGLYEQYF
TGTGCCAGCAGCGAGGGGTCGGCCGGGCTCTACGAGCAGTACTTC
>TRBJ1-1|.|TRBV27|TRBD1
CASRTGAEAFF
TGTGCCAGCAGAACAGGGGCTGAGGCTTTCTTT